This T cell receptor beta chain was obtained from a study of cytomegalovirus exposure and HLA in healthy donors. Overall study findings and caveats: Associated with HLA alleles at 0.05 false discovery rate in a later analysis were around 15,000 TCR beta sequences. Rarity held for most TCR sequences, but there were some public TCRs that occurred in many donors. Accurate HLA-A and HLA-B prediction from TCR beta sequences was reported for most subjects. Most likely, a cluster of highly shared sequence variants arose as a sequencing artifact.

V gave up 5 bases and J gave up 1 base; unmatched junction bases: 4. The CDR3 runs to 15 residues. Germline CDR1 SNHLY, CDR2 FYNNEI. About this clone itself: Its antigen is still unknown.

The PCR used 60 Vbeta and 13 Jbeta primers. The method was immunoSEQ multiplex PCR; TCRdb's version includes in-frame clones alone and lacks a portion of them. The repertoire holds about 140,000 clones, with around 82% as singletons. This receptor was obtained from a man aged 18 to 29 in good health and CMV-seropositive. This chain connects TRBV2 to TRBJ2-2; TRBD1 agrees at 7 bases. The sequencing input was PBMCs. CDR3 DNA sequence: TGTGCCAGCAGTCCCCGGGACAGGAACACCGGGGAGCTGTTTTTT. This sequence encodes CASSPRDRNTGELFF.